The present TCR beta chain was sequenced within a study of blood T cell repertoires in COVID-19. Across the whole study: COVID-19 samples from acute and convalescent phases originated in the United States, Italy and Spain. T cells, B-cell-depleted T cells, or PBMCs provided the cDNA or gDNA that served as material.

Seattle-derived patients entered the study during active infection and were followed longitudinally. Original methodology: Using reference gene primer amplification, nucleated cell counts were estimated. The method was immunoSEQ multiplex PCR; TCRdb's version includes in-frame clones alone and lacks a portion of them. D and trimming were read from the DNA, whereas the V and J calls and clone size are those reported in that table. The sample contains 350,000 or so clones, roughly 89% of which appear only once. The sample was peripheral blood. This TCR came from a woman aged 55-69 years with COVID-19, enrolled during active disease.

The DNA for the CDR3 is TGTGCCAGTAGTTCAGAAGGGACAGGGAGTTCACCCCTCCACTTT. Protein: CASSSEGTGSSPLHF. The chain carries TRBV19 and TRBJ1-6; 9 bases are shared with TRBD1. CDR3 length: 15 amino acids. V lost 5 bases and J lost 9; bases outside the gene matches: 8. Per the germline V gene, CDR1 is LNHDA and CDR2 is SQIVND (reference sequence).